Below, 10 T cell receptor beta chains from the same sample are listed, as sequenced in a study of blood T cell repertoires in COVID-19. Repertoires were generated with immunoSEQ multiplex PCR, while TCRdb's copy carries only in-frame clones and drops some. The repertoire holds some 230,000 clones, with 70% to 90% as singletons. Sequencing input: peripheral blood. All receptors derive from a woman in her forties or fifties with COVID-19, enrolled during active disease.

There are a few counts of this clone. This chain connects TRBV9 to TRBJ1-1; D is unclear. Trimming pared 0 bases from V and 0 bases from J, leaving 3 bases between. Germline V gives CDR1 SGDLS, CDR2 YYNGEE. The CDR3 extends over 13 amino acids. The CDR3 region is CASSVDMNTEAFF. DNA for the CDR3: TGTGCCAGCAGCGTAGACATGAACACTGAAGCTTTCTTT.

The rearrangement uses TRBV7-9 and TRBJ2-6, with D tentatively TRBD1 (7 bases). Between the trimmed V and J ends, which lost 2 bases and 1 base, there was a span of 18 bases. There are 19 residues in the CDR3. CDR1 is SEHNR, CDR2 FQNEAQ, per germline (reference sequence). The CDR3 coding sequence is TGTGCCAGCAGCTTAAGGTTAGGAGGGGGCAGTTCTGGGGCCAACGTCCTGACTTTC. The encoded protein is CASSLRLGGGSSGANVLTF.

V gene TRBV7-2 combines with J gene TRBJ2-7; TRBD2 matches at 13 bases. V lost 5 bases, J lost 7 bases, and 8 bases stayed unmatched. This CDR3 spans 15 amino acids. Germline V lookup: CDR1 SGHTA, CDR2 FQGNSA. CDR3 in DNA: TGTGCCAGCAGCCCTCCGGGACTAGCGGGGAATGAGCAGTACTTC. Translated, it gives CASSPPGLAGNEQYF.

The chain has TRBV27 and TRBJ1-6; TRBD1 might be the D (5 bases). The CDR3 loop spans 17 amino acids. V lost 4 bases, J lost 5 bases, and 18 bases lay in between. Germline V CDR1 and CDR2: MNHEY, SMNVEV (reference sequence). The CDR3 sequence is CASSSPTGTFDNSPLHF. The CDR3 bases are TGTGCCAGCAGTTCTCCGACCGGGACTTTCGATAATTCACCCCTCCACTTT.

This chain uses TRBV11-3 with TRBJ2-5; 7 bases fit TRBD2. The length of the CDR3 is 16 residues. Germline V CDR1 and CDR2: SGHNT, YENEEA. V dropped 4 bases and J dropped 3; count of bases not matched to a gene: 11. CDR3 amino acids: CASSSRSGDAEETQYF. The DNA for the CDR3 is TGTGCCAGCAGCTCGAGGAGCGGGGATGCCGAAGAGACCCAGTACTTC.

This sequence joins TRBV5-1 and TRBJ1-2, with TRBD1 matching 7 bases. V was pared by 1 base and J by 4 bases, with 4 bases of the junction left unmatched. Per the germline V gene, CDR1 is SGHRS and CDR2 is YFSETQ. The CDR3 contains 14 residues. CDR3 sequence (DNA): TGCGCCAGCAGCTTGTCGGGACAGATCTATGGCTACACCTTC. It encodes CASSLSGQIYGYTF.

The gene calls are TRBV30 and TRBJ1-2, with a tentative D call TRBD1 (5 bases). The germline gives CDR1 GTSNPN, CDR2 SVGIG (reference sequence). The CDR3 contains 15 residues. Trimming left V 4 bases short and J 3 bases short, with 18 bases between. In DNA, the CDR3 is TGTGCCTGGACGGGGGGACCCCTTAAATACTATGGCTACACCTTC. Its translation is CAWTGGPLKYYGYTF. Combining the CDR3 with reference TRBV30 and TRBJ1-2 gives the whole variable domain SQTIHQWPATLVQPVGSPLSLECTVEGTSNPNLYWYRQAAGRGLQLLFYSVGIGQISSEVPQNLSASRPQDRQFILSSKKLLLSDSGFYLCAWTGGPLKYYGYTFGSGTRLTVV.

The genes are TRBV7-2 and TRBJ1-5, with D maybe TRBD1 (6 bases). In germline, CDR1 is SGHTA, CDR2 FQGNSA. The CDR3 totals 15 residues. V lost 1 base and J lost 7, with 14 bases in between. The CDR3 DNA follows: TGTGCCAGCAGCTTAGGGGGCGGGGGGGCGCAGCCCCAGCATTTT. This sequence encodes CASSLGGGGAQPQHF.

The genes are TRBV19 and TRBJ1-2; D gene unclear. The CDR3 has 15 amino acids. V gave up 2 bases and J gave up 8 bases, with 18 bases separating them. The germline gives CDR1 LNHDA, CDR2 SQIVND (reference sequence). The CDR3 region is CASSILYEGSRGYTF. The CDR3 DNA sequence: TGTGCCAGTAGTATATTATATGAAGGATCTAGGGGCTACACCTTC.

The chain uses TRBV2 and TRBJ1-2; 7 positions match TRBD1. The J segment lost 0 bases and the V segment lost 3 bases, leaving 4 bases of the junction unmatched. The length of the CDR3 is 15 residues. The germline V gene encodes CDR1 SNHLY and CDR2 FYNNEI. For the CDR3, the DNA is TGTGCCAGCAGTGATCGACAGGGAACTAACTATGGCTACACCTTC. Translation: CASSDRQGTNYGYTF.